A selection of T cell receptor beta chains follows, all from one sample in a study of Graves' ophthalmopathy and Graves' hyperthyroidism. TCRdb fed the multiplex PCR reads into MiXCR, producing one record per CDR3 protein. The sample includes almost 750,000 distinct CDR3 sequences, 40% of them seen just once. The specimen was peripheral blood. These receptors were obtained from an adult man with Graves' ophthalmopathy. Each CDR3 is given with its conserved first and last residue. The order of the fields is clone size, CDR3 length, V gene, CDR3 protein. Only some rows state a clone size, as once, few, many or a class for expanded clones.

- | 14 | TRBV6-5 | CATHRLAVQETQYF
- | 14 | TRBV10-3 | CAISRDGTSYEQYF
many | 14 | TRBV29-1 | CSGNRAGNTGELFF
many | 15 | TRBV2 | CASSDFSSSGNTIYF
few | 14 | TRBV7-9 | CANRRTGATGELFF
- | 16 | TRBV9 | CASSVIGGGSTGELFF
few | 14 | TRBV20-1 | CSAKDSAGVETQYF
- | 17 | TRBV20-1 | CSARDQLWQNSNQPQHF
many | 13 | TRBV29-1 | CSVESGASYEQYF
many | 10 | TRBV20-1 | CSATQYEQYF
- | 14 | TRBV6-5 | CASSYSSVGNTIYF
few | 16 | TRBV19 | CASSIFPPLSYYGYTF
once | 15 | TRBV25-1 | CDTGTGDEDWETQYF
few | 15 | TRBV7-2 | CASSLTRGGTYEQYF
once | 10 | TRBV19 | CASSHNTLTF
- | 16 | TRBV25-1 | CASSGVGKGAPYGYTF
- | 14 | TRBV25-1 | CASGTGQTNYGYTF
many | 13 | TRBV29-1 | CSVGPGTNYGYTF
- | 16 | TRBV20-1 | CSARDALRTGGDGYTF
- | 13 | TRBV7-3 | CASSLNRWAEAFF
- | 13 | TRBV7-6 | CASSLSYNYEQYF
- | 12 | TRBV24-1 | CASQSRDTEAFF
- | 16 | TRBV10-3 | CAISEDGDRGQETQYF
many | 14 | TRBV10-3 | CAISVSGSRETQYF
- | 14 | TRBV25-1 | CASSGLGSDQPQHF
once | 13 | TRBV11-3 | CASSLVRNSPLHF
- | 15 | TRBV7-7 | CASSSAGLNNEKLFF
few | 13 | TRBV7-2 | CASMGRENYEQYF
many | 13 | TRBV5-6 | CASTGGRSSGYTF
- | 17 | TRBV20-1 | CSARARLAEDAKNIQYF
- | 16 | TRBV6-6 | CASSYSQTSGANVLTF
- | 14 | TRBV29-1 | CSACSAKFFGEQYF
- | 16 | TRBV20-1 | CSARGLAGVRLNEQYF
many | 17 | TRBV25-1 | CASSEYGRSSYNSPLHF
many | 13 | TRBV2 | CASSVRGVNGYTF
many | 12 | TRBV29-1 | CSVYSGPYGYTF
few | 13 | TRBV29-1 | CSVLSGDQETQYF
once | 15 | TRBV20-1 | CSARAGDPSNEKLFF
- | 12 | TRBV20-1 | CSAVPRGSPLHF
- | 11 | TRBV20-1 | CSASHSYEQYF
many | 15 | TRBV7-9 | CASSLLTGTATEAFF
many | 13 | TRBV15 | CATSRDRLAGESF